This T cell receptor (beta chain) was retrieved from a study of blood T cells in healthy people across ages. Investigators took 8.5 to 10 milliliters of peripheral blood from every donor. Together with a sample-barcoded 5' primer, a J-beta primer mix was included in a second PCR lasting about 6 to 11 cycles. Every single cDNA molecule received a tag from a template-switch adaptor with 12 random nucleotides. TCRdb used MiXCR to reprocess the 5' RACE reads, holding one entry per CDR3 protein. Of approximately 490,000 distinct CDR3 sequences listed, less than 25% are singletons. Remarks on this clonotype: What it binds is unknown.

Germline CDR1 is MGHRA and CDR2 is YSYEKL. Trimming took 0 bases from V and 5 from J, leaving 16 bases between them. The length of the CDR3 is 16 residues. Findings of the study overall: Unsorted PBMCs blocked a conclusive comparison of naive and antigen-experienced cells.

This sample also belongs to another study, concerning T cells of mothers and their children.

This receptor was obtained from a boy aged 5-17 years in good health. The V and J genes are TRBV4-1 and TRBJ2-5; TRBD2 is a possible D gene (5 bases). The material sequenced was blood. The CDR3 loop reads CASSQDRTGGLETQYF. Written as DNA, the CDR3 is TGCGCCAGCAGCCAAGATAGGACTGGTGGTTTGGAGACCCAGTACTTC.